These 23 T cell receptor beta chains came from one sample sequenced in a study of response to subunit inactivated influenza vaccine. In TCRdb, the RT-PCR reads were re-called with MiXCR into one record per CDR3 protein. There are some 600,000 distinct CDR3 sequences in the sample; around 13% occur only once, and roughly 7.2% lies in the top ten. The material was PBMCs from blood, obtained 14 to 15 days before vaccination. These receptors were obtained from a man aged 45 to 65 who received an inactivated influenza vaccine.

This clonotype came up a few times. V is TRBV20-1 and J is TRBJ1-6; D is unresolved. The CDR3 extends over 14 amino acids. Trimming removed 0 bases at V and 14 bases at J, with 17 bases between. Germline V gene lookup returns CDR1 DFQATT and CDR2 SNEGSKA (reference sequence). The CDR3 coding sequence is TGCAGTGCTAGAGATCCGAAAAGGAGTTCTGCCCTCCACTTT. Residues: CSARDPKRSSALHF.

The chain uses TRBV20-1 and TRBJ2-1, with a tentative D call TRBD2 (6 bases). Germline V gene sequence: CDR1 DFQATT, CDR2 SNEGSKA (reference sequence). The CDR3 spans 12 residues. Trimming stripped 3 bases from V and 9 bases from J, with 12 bases between. The CDR3 spells CSASGSYFEQFF. DNA for the CDR3: TGCAGTGCTAGCGGGAGTTACTTTGAGCAGTTCTTC.

The chain carries TRBV20-1 and TRBJ2-1; D is perhaps TRBD1 or TRBD2 (5 bases each). CDR3 size: 15 residues. Trimming removed 3 bases at V and 3 bases at J, with 15 bases between. Germline V CDR1 and CDR2: DFQATT, SNEGSKA (reference sequence). The CDR3 nucleotides read TGCAGTGCTAGTCCCATGGGGGTCCACTACAATGAGCAGTTCTTC. Its translation: CSASPMGVHYNEQFF.

The sample holds many counts of this clonotype. The rearrangement joins TRBV4-2 to TRBJ2-7; the match to TRBD1 covers 9 bases. This CDR3 is 14 amino acids long. V was clipped by 5 bases and J by 6 bases; unmatched bases: 8. CDR1 and CDR2 (germline): LGHNA, YNFKEQ. Here the CDR3 DNA reads TGTGCCAGCAGCTACCGGACAGGGGCGGCCGAGCAGTACTTC. It specifies CASSYRTGAAEQYF.

This chain uses TRBV4-3 with TRBJ2-2; 9 positions agree with TRBD2. From germline, CDR1 is LGHNA and CDR2 YSLEER. V lost 0 bases and J lost 0; bases outside the gene matches: 5. This CDR3 is built from 18 residues. The DNA for the CDR3 is TGCGCCAGCAGCCAAGATGCGCTAGCGGGGACGAACACCGGGGAGCTGTTTTTT. Protein: CASSQDALAGTNTGELFF.

This clonotype was observed a handful of times. V is TRBV7-6 and J is TRBJ1-1; no firm D call. The CDR3 contains 13 residues. The V end lost 5 bases, the J end lost 3 bases, and 10 bases lay between the germline ends. Germline CDR1 and CDR2: SGHVS and FNYEAQ. In DNA, the CDR3 is TGTGCCAGCAGCGCCGGGGTGGACACTGAAGCTTTCTTT. It yields the protein CASSAGVDTEAFF.

V and J are TRBV20-1 and TRBJ2-1; a possible D gene is TRBD2 (6 bases). This CDR3 spans 16 amino acids. Germline lookup yields CDR1 DFQATT and CDR2 SNEGSKA (reference sequence). Trimming pared 0 bases from V and 10 bases from J, leaving 22 bases between. CDR3 sequence: CSAREQGSGPAGEQFF. The CDR3 region has the DNA TGCAGTGCTAGAGAGCAGGGTAGCGGCCCCGCAGGCGAGCAGTTCTTC.

The table lists this clonotype with a few counts. The rearrangement joins TRBV4-1 to TRBJ2-3, with 10 bases aligning to TRBD1. There are 17 residues in the CDR3. Germline loops: CDR1 MGHRA, CDR2 YSYEKL. J lost 0 bases, V lost 5 bases, and 8 bases had no gene match. The CDR3 DNA reads as TGCGCCAGCAGCTTCCCCGGGACAGGGGAGAGCACAGATACGCAGTATTTT. Encoded protein: CASSFPGTGESTDTQYF.

This clonotype has more than one count but fewer than ten. The chain couples TRBV7-2 to TRBJ1-3; D remains ambiguous. This CDR3 has 16 amino acids. Germline-derived CDR1 and CDR2 are SGHTA and FQGNSA. V was shortened by 0 bases and J by 0 bases, with 9 bases between the two germline ends. DNA for the CDR3: TGTGCCAGCAGCTTAGCGCCTCGTAGCTCTGGAAACACCATATATTTT. Translation gives CASSLAPRSSGNTIYF.

This chain connects TRBV6-2 or TRBV6-3 to TRBJ2-7, with 7 bases aligning to TRBD2. The germline V gene encodes CDR1 MNHEY and CDR2 SVGEGT. The CDR3 runs to 16 residues. The junction had 5 bases not matched to a gene; V was cut back by 0 bases and J by 0 bases. The CDR3 sequence is CASSYSASGISYEQYF. In DNA form, the CDR3 reads TGTGCCAGCAGTTACTCGGCTAGCGGAATCTCCTACGAGCAGTACTTC.

V gene TRBV12-3 or TRBV12-4 combines with J gene TRBJ2-3; TRBD2 is a possible D gene (5 bases). The length of the CDR3 is 13 residues. V dropped 3 bases and J dropped 3 bases, with 7 bases sitting between them. The CDR3 region is CASSFLATDTQYF. The CDR3 bases are TGTGCCAGCAGTTTCTTAGCGACAGATACGCAGTATTTT.

The J gene is TRBJ2-2, the V gene TRBV25-1, with 7 bases fitting TRBD1. V lost 3 bases, J lost 3 bases, and 4 bases stayed unmatched. The CDR3 extends over 15 amino acids. Germline CDR1 reads MGHDK; CDR2 reads SYGVNS. CDR3 loop: CASSEGQGDTGELFF. The CDR3 DNA sequence: TGTGCCAGCAGTGAGGGGCAGGGGGACACCGGGGAGCTGTTTTTT.

This clonotype turned up a few times. J is TRBJ2-1 and V is TRBV7-9; 8 nucleotides match TRBD2. Losses at the gene ends were 0 bases for V and 14 bases for J; bases not matched to a gene: 6. CDR3 length equals 13 residues. The germline V gene has CDR1 SEHNR and CDR2 FQNEAQ (reference sequence). Here the CDR3 reads CASSLAQREREFF. In DNA form, the CDR3 reads TGTGCCAGCAGCTTAGCCCAGCGGGAGCGGGAGTTCTTC. The full variable domain, completed using reference TRBV7-9 and TRBJ2-1, is DTGVSQNPRHKITKRGQNVTFRCDPISEHNRLYWYRQTLGQGPEFLTYFQNEAQLEKSRLLSDRFSAERPKGSFSTLEIQRTEQGDSAMYLCASSLAQREREFFGPGTRLTVL.

This clonotype appeared many times. CDR3 protein: CASSGGNYEQYF. DNA of the CDR3: TGTGCCAGCAGCGGAGGGAACTACGAGCAGTACTTC. The chain has TRBV11-2 and TRBJ2-7, with a weak D call TRBD2 (6 bases). This CDR3 region has 12 residues. Per the germline V gene, CDR1 is SGHAT and CDR2 is FQNNGV. The V end was cut by 5 bases, the J end by 3 bases, with 8 bases between.

The V gene is TRBV2, the J gene TRBJ2-1; D not resolved. The CDR3 runs 13 residues. Germline CDR1 is SNHLY and CDR2 is FYNNEI. Trimming removed 4 bases at V and 9 bases at J, with 13 bases between. As DNA, the CDR3 is TGTGCCAGCAGTGTATCGAAGGGCCGTGAGCAGTTCTTC. Its protein product is CASSVSKGREQFF.

This chain uses TRBV6-1 with TRBJ2-1, with TRBD2 identical over 13 bases. CDR3 length: 15 residues. Germline CDR1 MNHNS, CDR2 SASEGT. Germline trimming cut 6 bases from V and 5 bases from J; bases unmatched to any gene: 4. The CDR3 DNA is TGTGCCAGCAGCACGACTAGCGGGGGGAACAATGAGCAGTTCTTC. It codes for CASSTTSGGNNEQFF.

This chain links TRBV5-1 with TRBJ2-7; D unclear. V was trimmed by 3 bases and J by 3 bases, leaving 13 bases between them. The germline gives CDR1 SGHRS, CDR2 YFSETQ. The CDR3 has 14 residues. CDR3 in amino acids: CASSSLPGLYEQYF. CDR3 in DNA: TGCGCCAGCAGCTCACTACCGGGCCTCTACGAGCAGTACTTC. Full variable domain (outside the CDR3, taken from reference TRBV5-1 and TRBJ2-7): KAGVTQTPRYLIKTRGQQVTLSCSPISGHRSVSWYQQTPGQGLQFLFEYFSETQRNKGNFPGRFSGRQFSNSRSEMNVSTLELGDSALYLCASSSLPGLYEQYFGPGTRLTVT.

On this clonotype itself: One junction end does not reproduce the germline sequence, and a read error may be involved. The chain joins TRBV14 to TRBJ1-1, with D tentatively TRBD1 (5 bases). Per germline, CDR1 SGHDN and CDR2 FVKESK. The CDR3 totals 13 residues. The CDR3 coding sequence is TGTGCCAGCAGTTACATTGCGGACACTGAAGCTTACTTT. Translated: CASSYIADTEAYF.

The chain couples TRBV20-1 to TRBJ2-7, with 10 positions matching TRBD2. CDR1 and CDR2 from the germline V gene are DFQATT and SNEGSKA (reference sequence). There are 16 residues in the CDR3. J was trimmed by 1 base and V by 4 bases; bases with no gene match: 10. CDR3 sequence reads: CSAKALLAGESYEQYF. CDR3 DNA: TGCAGTGCTAAAGCTTTGCTAGCGGGAGAATCCTACGAGCAGTACTTC.

V is TRBV2 and J is TRBJ2-1, with TRBD2 matching 10 bases. Germline lookup yields CDR1 SNHLY and CDR2 FYNNEI. CDR3 size: 16 residues. With V trimmed by 4 bases and J by 6 bases, 9 bases remained unmatched. CDR3 residues: CASSGSERGGRNEQFF. The CDR3 nucleotides are TGTGCCAGCAGTGGATCGGAGCGGGGGGGCCGCAATGAGCAGTTCTTC.

This clonotype was detected a few times. CDR3 sequence reads: CASRLLPGERTGELFF. The CDR3 DNA follows: TGTGCCAGCCGCCTCCTCCCGGGGGAGCGGACCGGGGAGCTGTTTTTT. This rearrangement joins TRBV11-1 to TRBJ2-2; D might be TRBD2 (6 bases). The V end was cut by 8 bases, the J end by 5 bases, with 21 bases between. Per the germline V gene, CDR1 is SGHAT and CDR2 is FQDESV (reference sequence). The CDR3 consists of 16 residues.

This clonotype has just a few counts. The genes are TRBV5-1 and TRBJ2-5; 10 bases fit TRBD2. Germline V gene lookup returns CDR1 SGHRS and CDR2 YFSETQ. This CDR3 has 14 amino acids. The V and J ends lost 1 base and 4 bases, in that order; junction bases with no gene match: 1. The CDR3 loop reads CASSLRTSGETQYF. The CDR3 coding sequence is TGCGCCAGCAGCTTGAGGACTAGCGGAGAGACCCAGTACTTC.

Concerning this clonotype: This could be a read error, since a much larger clone is one nucleotide away. The chain is built from TRBV10-3 and TRBJ1-5, with 8 bases lining up with TRBD1. This CDR3 is built from 14 residues. The germline V gene has CDR1 ENHRY and CDR2 SYGVKD. This chain's CDR3 is CAITSDRENQPQQF. CDR3 coding DNA: TGTGCCATCACCTCGGACAGGGAAAATCAGCCCCAGCAATTT.